The 20 T cell receptor beta chains presented below share a single source sample, sequenced in a study of cytomegalovirus exposure and HLA in healthy donors. PCR was performed using 60 Vbeta and 13 Jbeta primers. Produced via immunoSEQ multiplex PCR; TCRdb's table is partial and in-frame only. This table holds 130,000 to 150,000 clones, about 75% found once. Sequenced input: PBMCs. The receptors here all came from a man in his sixties in good health and CMV-seronegative.

The rearrangement joins TRBV5-1 to TRBJ1-1, with D hard to call. The CDR3 contains 14 residues. V was trimmed by 0 bases and J by 3 bases, leaving 9 bases between them. Germline lookup yields CDR1 SGHRS and CDR2 YFSETQ. CDR3 sequence (DNA): TGCGCCAGCAGCTTGGAACTCTCCCACACTGAAGCTTTCTTT. This translates into CASSLELSHTEAFF.

The V call is TRBV7-7, the J call TRBJ2-6, with D possibly TRBD1 on 7 matching bases. V shed 11 bases and J shed 6 bases, with 26 bases lying between them. This CDR3 is built from 17 residues. In germline, CDR1 is SSHAT, CDR2 FNYEAQ (reference sequence). CDR3 DNA sequence: TGTGCCTCAGGCAGGGGGGTTAGTGATCGCGAGGCCAACGTCCTGACTTTC. Translated: CASGRGVSDREANVLTF.

J is TRBJ1-2 and V is TRBV2; TRBD1 might be the D (5 bases). The CDR3 totals 14 residues. The V gene lost 3 bases and the J gene lost 0 bases, with 8 bases spanning the gap. Germline V gives CDR1 SNHLY, CDR2 FYNNEI. The CDR3 nucleotides read TGTGCCAGCAGTGATCTCAGGGCTAACTATGGCTACACCTTC. Its protein is CASSDLRANYGYTF.

The genes are TRBV28 and TRBJ2-3; 7 bases match TRBD1. The CDR3 is 16 residues long. CDR1 and CDR2 from the germline V gene are MDHEN and SYDVKM. V lost 5 bases, J lost 2 bases, and 10 bases stayed unmatched. The CDR3 bases are TGTGCCAGCAGTAATCAAACAGGGGCCGTCACAGATACGCAGTATTTT. Its translation: CASSNQTGAVTDTQYF.

V and J are TRBV15 and TRBJ1-6, with 7 bases that match TRBD1. The germline V gene has CDR1 LNHNV and CDR2 YYDKDF (reference sequence). The CDR3 loop spans 15 amino acids. V was clipped by 3 bases and J by 8 bases; unmatched bases: 7. CDR3 loop: CATSRPTGIDSPLHF. In DNA, the CDR3 is TGTGCCACCAGCAGGCCGACAGGGATAGATTCACCCCTCCACTTT. The entire variable domain, with the rest obtained from reference TRBV15 and TRBJ1-6, is as follows: DAMVIQNPRYQVTQFGKPVTLSCSQTLNHNVMYWYQQKSSQAPKLLFHYYDKDFNNEADTPDNFQSRRPNTSFCFLDIRSPGLGDTAMYLCATSRPTGIDSPLHFGNGTRLTVT.

The chain recombines TRBV28 with TRBJ1-2, with 11 nucleotides matching TRBD1. CDR1 and CDR2 (germline): MDHEN, SYDVKM. Losses at the gene ends were 5 bases for V and 3 bases for J; bases not matched to a gene: 5. The CDR3 runs 15 residues. Here the CDR3 reads CASSGGDRGDYGYTF. The CDR3 bases are TGTGCCAGCAGTGGGGGGGACAGGGGGGACTATGGCTACACCTTC.

The V gene is TRBV27, the J gene TRBJ1-1; 9 nucleotides align to TRBD1. Trimming took 6 bases from V and 2 from J; bases not matched to a gene: 4. The CDR3 runs 14 residues. Germline loops: CDR1 MNHEY, CDR2 SMNVEV (reference sequence). In DNA form, the CDR3 reads TGTGCCAGCAGGAGGACAGGGGATAACACTGAAGCTTTCTTT. It encodes CASRRTGDNTEAFF.

The chain couples TRBV5-6 to TRBJ2-7; 8 positions agree with TRBD2. V trimming: 1 base; J trimming: 6 bases; junction bases outside the gene matches: 12. The germline V gene encodes CDR1 SGHDT and CDR2 YYEEEE. The CDR3 is 16 residues long. The CDR3: CASSLWVSGVKVEQYF. In DNA, the CDR3 is TGTGCCAGCAGCTTGTGGGTTAGCGGGGTTAAAGTCGAGCAGTACTTC.

The V and J genes are TRBV29-1 and TRBJ1-1; D unresolved. CDR3 length equals 13 residues. V lost 6 bases and J lost 0, with 11 bases in between. Germline CDR1 is SQVTM and CDR2 is ANQGSEA. The CDR3 is CSVVRHLNTEAFF. Written as DNA, the CDR3 is TGCAGCGTCGTCCGACACCTGAACACTGAAGCTTTCTTT.

This clone was seen a single time. The chain joins TRBV7-9 to TRBJ2-5; 8 positions agree with TRBD2. CDR3 length equals 15 residues. The V segment lost 3 bases and the J segment 5 bases; nucleotides outside the gene matches: 8. Germline V gene data show CDR1 as SEHNR and CDR2 as FQNEAQ (reference sequence). This CDR3 reads CASSLLAGRRETQYF. The DNA of the CDR3 is TGTGCCAGCAGCTTGCTAGCGGGTCGTAGGGAGACCCAGTACTTC.

The chain combines TRBV27 with TRBJ2-1; 14 nucleotides line up with TRBD2. Germline CDR1 reads MNHEY; CDR2 reads SMNVEV (reference sequence). This CDR3 is 15 amino acids long. Trimming took 6 bases from V and 5 from J; bases not matched to a gene: 3. The CDR3 loop is CASRRLAGGHNEQFF. In DNA form, the CDR3 reads TGTGCCAGCAGGAGACTAGCGGGAGGGCACAATGAGCAGTTCTTC.

The chain is built from TRBV28 and TRBJ1-5, with 7 positions matching TRBD1. This CDR3 contains 13 residues. CDR1 is MDHEN, CDR2 SYDVKM, per germline. The V segment lost 6 bases and the J segment 6 bases; nucleotides outside the gene matches: 5. CDR3 nucleotides: TGTGCCAGCAGACCCCCAGGGGGTCAGCCCCAGCATTTT. Translation: CASRPPGGQPQHF.

This clone came up a few times. V is TRBV30 and J is TRBJ2-7; TRBD1 aligns across 7 bases. Unmatched junction bases numbered 9, after V lost 5 bases and J lost 5 bases. CDR1 is GTSNPN, CDR2 SVGIG, per germline (reference sequence). This CDR3 comprises 13 residues. CDR3 sequence reads: CAWETGFRNEQYF. CDR3 coding DNA: TGTGCCTGGGAGACAGGGTTTAGGAACGAGCAGTACTTC.

CDR3 coding DNA: TGTGCCTGGAACCCCCCGGGAAGGGTTCAGCCCCAGCATTTT. This encodes CAWNPPGRVQPQHF. The chain recombines TRBV30 with TRBJ1-5; D is uncertain. The CDR3 length is 14 residues. Germline V gene data show CDR1 as GTSNPN and CDR2 as SVGIG (reference sequence). The V end lost 4 bases, the J end lost 6 bases, and 16 bases lay between the germline ends.

The chain recombines TRBV5-1 with TRBJ2-2; 7 bases agree with TRBD2. J gave up 7 bases and V 4 bases, and 4 bases lay outside the gene matches. Germline V gene sequence: CDR1 SGHRS, CDR2 YFSETQ. The CDR3 extends over 13 amino acids. CDR3 DNA: TGCGCCAGCAGCGGTCTAGCGGACGGGGAGCTGTTTTTT. Amino acids: CASSGLADGELFF.

This clone was counted a few times. The DNA of the CDR3 is TGTGCCAGCAGTGGGGCTGATCCCCAGCATTTT. This translates into CASSGADPQHF. V is TRBV6-1 and J is TRBJ1-5; no definite D call. Trimming pared 4 bases from V and 10 bases from J, leaving 8 bases between. CDR1 is MNHNS, CDR2 SASEGT, per germline. This CDR3 is built from 11 residues.

V is TRBV7-3 and J is TRBJ1-1; D is unresolved. Germline values: CDR1 SGHTA, CDR2 FQGTGA. The V gene lost 2 bases and the J gene lost 5 bases, with 9 bases spanning the gap. The CDR3 totals 13 residues. The DNA for the CDR3 is TGTGCCAGCAGCTTAGATGCCGGGACTGAAGCTTTCTTT. It is translated as CASSLDAGTEAFF.

This chain connects TRBV5-1 to TRBJ1-5; weak D call: TRBD1 (6 bases). Between the trimmed V and J ends, which lost 1 base and 0 bases, there was a span of 14 bases. The CDR3 spans 17 residues. Germline CDR1 is SGHRS and CDR2 is YFSETQ. CDR3 in amino acids: CASSLSGDWHSNQPQHF. The CDR3 region has the DNA TGCGCCAGCAGCTTGTCAGGGGATTGGCATAGCAATCAGCCCCAGCATTTT.

Regarding this clone: Compared with germline, one end of the junction differs, possibly owing to a read error. This chain links TRBV7-7 with TRBJ1-4; tentative D call: TRBD1 (6 bases). The CDR3 is 13 residues long. Germline CDR1 reads SSHAT; CDR2 reads FNYEAQ (reference sequence). CDR3: CASSLGQNEKLFF. In DNA form, the CDR3 reads TGTGCTAGCAGCCTCGGACAGAATGAAAAACTGTTTTTT.

In its sample, this clone was seen a few times. The chain uses TRBV28 and TRBJ1-1; D remains ambiguous. The V end was cut by 7 bases, the J end by 8 bases, with 11 bases between. The CDR3 is made up of 11 amino acids. CDR1 and CDR2 from the germline V gene are MDHEN and SYDVKM. The CDR3 bases are TGTGCCAGCAAAAATGGAGAGGAAGCTTTCTTT. It translates to CASKNGEEAFF.